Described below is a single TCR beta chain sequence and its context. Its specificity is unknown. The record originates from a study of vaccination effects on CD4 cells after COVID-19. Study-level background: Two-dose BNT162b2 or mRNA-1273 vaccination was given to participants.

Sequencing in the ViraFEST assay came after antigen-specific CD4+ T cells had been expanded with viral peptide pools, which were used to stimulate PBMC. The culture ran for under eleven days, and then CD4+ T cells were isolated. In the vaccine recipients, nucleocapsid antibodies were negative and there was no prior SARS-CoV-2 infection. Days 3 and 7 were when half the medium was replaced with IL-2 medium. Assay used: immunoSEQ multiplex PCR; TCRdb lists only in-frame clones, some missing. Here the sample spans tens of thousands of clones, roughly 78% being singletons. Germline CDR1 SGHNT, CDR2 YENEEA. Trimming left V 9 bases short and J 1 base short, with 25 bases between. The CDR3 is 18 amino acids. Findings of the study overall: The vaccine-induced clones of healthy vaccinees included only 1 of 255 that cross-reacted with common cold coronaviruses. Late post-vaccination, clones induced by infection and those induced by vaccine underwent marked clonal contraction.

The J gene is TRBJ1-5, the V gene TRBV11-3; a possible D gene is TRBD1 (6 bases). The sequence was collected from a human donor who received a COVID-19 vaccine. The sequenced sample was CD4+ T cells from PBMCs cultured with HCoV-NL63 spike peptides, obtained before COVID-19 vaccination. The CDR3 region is CASYLYGTFPPSNQPQHF. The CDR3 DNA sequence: TGTGCCAGTTATCTGTACGGGACATTCCCTCCCAGCAATCAGCCCCAGCATTTT.